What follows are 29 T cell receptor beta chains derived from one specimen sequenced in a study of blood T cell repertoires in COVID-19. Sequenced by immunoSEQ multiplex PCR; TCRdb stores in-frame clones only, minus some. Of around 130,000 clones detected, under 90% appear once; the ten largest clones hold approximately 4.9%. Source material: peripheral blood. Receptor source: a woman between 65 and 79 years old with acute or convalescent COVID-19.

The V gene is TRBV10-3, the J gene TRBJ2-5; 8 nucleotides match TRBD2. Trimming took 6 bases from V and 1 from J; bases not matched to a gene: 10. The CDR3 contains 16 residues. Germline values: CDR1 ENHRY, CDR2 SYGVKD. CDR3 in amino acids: CAIRGAGAGPQETQYF. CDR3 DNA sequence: TGTGCCATCAGGGGAGCGGGGGCGGGCCCCCAAGAGACCCAGTACTTC.

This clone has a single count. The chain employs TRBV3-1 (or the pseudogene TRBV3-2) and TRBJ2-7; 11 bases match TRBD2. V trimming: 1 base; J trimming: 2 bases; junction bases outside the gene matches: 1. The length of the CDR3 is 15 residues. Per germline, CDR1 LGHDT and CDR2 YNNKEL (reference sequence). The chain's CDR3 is CASSQVAGGPYEQYF. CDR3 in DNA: TGTGCCAGCAGCCAAGTAGCGGGGGGGCCCTACGAGCAGTACTTC.

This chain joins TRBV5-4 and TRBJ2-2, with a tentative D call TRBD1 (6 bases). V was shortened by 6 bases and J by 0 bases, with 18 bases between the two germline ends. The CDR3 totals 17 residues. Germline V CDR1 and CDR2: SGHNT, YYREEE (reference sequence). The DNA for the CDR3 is TGTGCCAGCACGGAAGTTTATACAGGGACGAACACCGGGGAGCTGTTTTTT. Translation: CASTEVYTGTNTGELFF.

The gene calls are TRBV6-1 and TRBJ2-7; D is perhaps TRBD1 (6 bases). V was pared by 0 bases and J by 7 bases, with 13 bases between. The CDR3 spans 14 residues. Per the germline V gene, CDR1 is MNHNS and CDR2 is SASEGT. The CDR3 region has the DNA TGTGCCAGCAGTGAAGCGCTTGGGACACCTGAGCAGTACGTC. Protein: CASSEALGTPEQYV.

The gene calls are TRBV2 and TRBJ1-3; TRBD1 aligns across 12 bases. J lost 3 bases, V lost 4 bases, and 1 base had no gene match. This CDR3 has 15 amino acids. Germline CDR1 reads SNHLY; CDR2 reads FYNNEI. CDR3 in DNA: TGTGCCAGCAGTGGGGACAGGGGGCTTGGAAACACCATATATTTT. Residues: CASSGDRGLGNTIYF.

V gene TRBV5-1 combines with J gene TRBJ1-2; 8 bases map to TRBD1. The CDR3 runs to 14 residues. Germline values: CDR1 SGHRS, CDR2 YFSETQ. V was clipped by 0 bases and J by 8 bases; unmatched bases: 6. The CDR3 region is CASSLDQGATGYTF. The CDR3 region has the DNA TGCGCCAGCAGCTTGGATCAGGGGGCTACGGGCTACACCTTC.

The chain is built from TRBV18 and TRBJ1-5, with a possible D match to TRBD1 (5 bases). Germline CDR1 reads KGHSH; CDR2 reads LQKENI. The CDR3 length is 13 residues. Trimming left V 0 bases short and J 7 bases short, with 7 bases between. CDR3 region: CASSPPGGQPQHF. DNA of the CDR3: TGTGCCAGCTCACCACCGGGGGGGCAGCCCCAGCATTTT.

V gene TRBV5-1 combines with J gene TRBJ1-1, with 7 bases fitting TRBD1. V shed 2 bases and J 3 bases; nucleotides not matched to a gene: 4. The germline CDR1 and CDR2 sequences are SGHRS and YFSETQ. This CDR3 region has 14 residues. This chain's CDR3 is CASSLGRGDTEAFF. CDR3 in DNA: TGCGCCAGCAGCTTAGGCAGGGGGGACACTGAAGCTTTCTTT.

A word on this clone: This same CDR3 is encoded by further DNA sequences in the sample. The CDR3: CASSSGQGDQPQHF. CDR3 DNA sequence: TGCGCCAGCAGCTCGGGACAGGGGGACCAGCCCCAGCATTTT. The V gene is TRBV5-1, the J gene TRBJ1-5; 11 nucleotides agree with TRBD1. From germline, CDR1 is SGHRS and CDR2 YFSETQ. The ends lost 3 bases at V and 7 bases at J; junction bases unmatched: 3. CDR3 length equals 14 residues.

CDR3 region: CAISESGRGSNEQFF. In nucleotides, the CDR3 is TGTGCCATCAGTGAGTCGGGGCGGGGATCAAATGAGCAGTTCTTC. V gene TRBV10-3 combines with J gene TRBJ2-1; TRBD2 is a possible D gene (6 bases). CDR3 length: 15 amino acids. The germline V gene has CDR1 ENHRY and CDR2 SYGVKD. Trimming left V 0 bases short and J 7 bases short, with 13 bases between.

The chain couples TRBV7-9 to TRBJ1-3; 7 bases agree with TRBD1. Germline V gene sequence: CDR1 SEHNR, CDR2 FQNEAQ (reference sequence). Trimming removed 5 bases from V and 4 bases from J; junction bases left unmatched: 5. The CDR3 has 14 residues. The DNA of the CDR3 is TGTGCCAGCAGCAACCAGGGGGGAGGAAACACCATATATTTT. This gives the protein CASSNQGGGNTIYF.

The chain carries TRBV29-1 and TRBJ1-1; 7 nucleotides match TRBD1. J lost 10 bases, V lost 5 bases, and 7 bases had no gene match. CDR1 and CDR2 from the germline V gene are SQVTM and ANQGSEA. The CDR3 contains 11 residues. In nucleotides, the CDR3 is TGCAGCGTTTCGACAGGGTTGGCAGCTTTCTTT. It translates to CSVSTGLAAFF.

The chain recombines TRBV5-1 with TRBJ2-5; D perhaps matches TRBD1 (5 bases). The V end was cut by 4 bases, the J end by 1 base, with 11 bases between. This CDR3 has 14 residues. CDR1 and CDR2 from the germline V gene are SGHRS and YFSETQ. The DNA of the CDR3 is TGCGCCAGCAGCCTAGACAGCGCCCAAGAGACCCAGTACTTC. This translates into CASSLDSAQETQYF.

CDR3 protein: CASRTSFESNQPQHF. The CDR3 region has the DNA TGCGCCAGCCGGACATCTTTCGAAAGCAATCAGCCCCAGCATTTT. The rearrangement links TRBV5-1 to TRBJ1-5; D perhaps matches TRBD1 (5 bases). Germline values: CDR1 SGHRS, CDR2 YFSETQ. The CDR3 runs 15 residues. V was cut by 7 bases and J by 1 base, with 15 bases left in between.

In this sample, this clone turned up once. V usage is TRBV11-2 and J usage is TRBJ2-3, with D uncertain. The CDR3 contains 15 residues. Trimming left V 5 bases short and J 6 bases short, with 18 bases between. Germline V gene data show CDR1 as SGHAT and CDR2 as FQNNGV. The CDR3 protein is CASSATRDIRDTQYF. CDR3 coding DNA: TGTGCCAGCAGCGCCACCCGAGACATTCGGGATACGCAGTATTTT. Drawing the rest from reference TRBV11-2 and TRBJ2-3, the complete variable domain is EAGVAQSPRYKIIEKRQSVAFWCNPISGHATLYWYQQILGQGPKLLIQFQNNGVVDDSQLPKDRFSAERLKGVDSTLKIQPAKLEDSAVYLCASSATRDIRDTQYFGPGTRLTVL.

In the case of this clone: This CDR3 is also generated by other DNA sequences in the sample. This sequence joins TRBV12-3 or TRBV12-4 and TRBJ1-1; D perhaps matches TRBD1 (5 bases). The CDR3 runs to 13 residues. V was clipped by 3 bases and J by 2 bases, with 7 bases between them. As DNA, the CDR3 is TGTGCCAGCAGTTTCACAGGTAACACTGAAGCTTTCTTT. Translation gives CASSFTGNTEAFF.

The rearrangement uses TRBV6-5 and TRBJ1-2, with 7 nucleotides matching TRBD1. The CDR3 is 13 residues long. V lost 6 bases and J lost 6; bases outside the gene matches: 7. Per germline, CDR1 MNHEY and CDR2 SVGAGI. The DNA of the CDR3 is TGTGCCAGCAGGTACAGGGGTGGCGATGGCTACACCTTC. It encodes CASRYRGGDGYTF.

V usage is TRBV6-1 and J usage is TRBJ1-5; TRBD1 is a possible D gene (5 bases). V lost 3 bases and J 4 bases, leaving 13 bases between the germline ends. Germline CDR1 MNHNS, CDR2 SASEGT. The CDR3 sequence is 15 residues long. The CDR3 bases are TGTGCCAGCAGTGATGCGGGACTTACAAATCAGCCCCAGCATTTT. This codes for CASSDAGLTNQPQHF.

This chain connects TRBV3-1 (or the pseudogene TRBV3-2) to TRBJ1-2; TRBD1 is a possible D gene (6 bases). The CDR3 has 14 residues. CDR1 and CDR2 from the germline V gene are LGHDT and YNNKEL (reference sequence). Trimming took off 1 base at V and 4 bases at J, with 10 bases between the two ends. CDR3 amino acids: CASSQGGTPYGYTF. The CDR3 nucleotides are TGTGCCAGCAGCCAAGGGGGGACACCCTATGGCTACACCTTC.

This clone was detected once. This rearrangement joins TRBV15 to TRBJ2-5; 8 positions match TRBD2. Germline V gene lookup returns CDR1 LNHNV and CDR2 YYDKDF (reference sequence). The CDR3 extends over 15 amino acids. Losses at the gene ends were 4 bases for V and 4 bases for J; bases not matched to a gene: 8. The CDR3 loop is CATSTVRGVGETQYF. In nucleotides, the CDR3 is TGTGCCACCAGCACGGTGCGGGGGGTAGGAGAGACCCAGTACTTC.

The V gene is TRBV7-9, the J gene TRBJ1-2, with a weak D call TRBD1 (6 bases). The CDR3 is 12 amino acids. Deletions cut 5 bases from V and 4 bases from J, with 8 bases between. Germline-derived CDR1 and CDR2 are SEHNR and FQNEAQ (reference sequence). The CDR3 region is CASSLDSYGYTF. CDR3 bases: TGTGCCAGCAGCCTGGACAGCTATGGCTACACCTTC.

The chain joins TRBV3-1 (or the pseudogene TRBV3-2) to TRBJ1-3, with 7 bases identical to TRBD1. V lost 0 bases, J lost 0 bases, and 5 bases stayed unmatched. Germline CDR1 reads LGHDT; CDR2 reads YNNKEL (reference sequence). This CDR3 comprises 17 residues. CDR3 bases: TGTGCCAGCAGCCAAGACCTGGGACAGCTCTCTGGAAACACCATATATTTT. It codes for CASSQDLGQLSGNTIYF.

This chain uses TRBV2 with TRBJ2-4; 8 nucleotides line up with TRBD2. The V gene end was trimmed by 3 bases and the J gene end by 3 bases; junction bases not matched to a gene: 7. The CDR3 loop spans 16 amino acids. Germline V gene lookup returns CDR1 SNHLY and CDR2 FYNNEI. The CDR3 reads CASSDLGGASKNIQYF. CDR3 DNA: TGTGCCAGCAGTGACCTCGGGGGGGCGAGCAAAAACATTCAGTACTTC. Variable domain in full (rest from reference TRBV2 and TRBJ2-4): EPEVTQTPSHQVTQMGQEVILRCVPISNHLYFYWYRQILGQKVEFLVSFYNNEISEKSEIFDDQFSVERPDGSNFTLKIRSTKLEDSAMYFCASSDLGGASKNIQYFGAGTRLSVL.

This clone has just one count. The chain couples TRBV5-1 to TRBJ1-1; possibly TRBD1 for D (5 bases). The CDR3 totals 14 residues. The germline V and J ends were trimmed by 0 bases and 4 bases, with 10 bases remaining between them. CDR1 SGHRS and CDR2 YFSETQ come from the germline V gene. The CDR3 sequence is CASSLDGARTEAFF. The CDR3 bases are TGCGCCAGCAGCTTGGATGGGGCTCGCACTGAAGCTTTCTTT.

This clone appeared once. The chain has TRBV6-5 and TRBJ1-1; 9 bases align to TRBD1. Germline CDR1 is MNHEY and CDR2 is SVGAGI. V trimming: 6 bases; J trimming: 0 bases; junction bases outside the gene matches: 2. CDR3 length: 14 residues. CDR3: CASSRDRVNTEAFF. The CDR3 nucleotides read TGTGCCAGCAGCCGGGACAGGGTGAACACTGAAGCTTTCTTT.

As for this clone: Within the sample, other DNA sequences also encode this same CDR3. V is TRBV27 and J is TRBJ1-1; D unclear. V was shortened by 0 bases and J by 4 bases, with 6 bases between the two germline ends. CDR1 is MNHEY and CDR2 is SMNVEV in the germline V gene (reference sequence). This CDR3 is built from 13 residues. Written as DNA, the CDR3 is TGTGCCAGCAGTTTATCCCGAGGCACTGAAGCTTTCTTT. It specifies CASSLSRGTEAFF.

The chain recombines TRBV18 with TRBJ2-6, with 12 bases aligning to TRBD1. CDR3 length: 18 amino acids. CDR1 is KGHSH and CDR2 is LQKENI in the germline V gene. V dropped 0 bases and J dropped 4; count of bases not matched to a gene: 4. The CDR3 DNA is TGTGCCAGCTCACCACCGGGACAGGGGGCATACGGGGCCAACGTCCTGACTTTC. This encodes CASSPPGQGAYGANVLTF.

CDR3 DNA: TGTGCCACCTCCTACACTAGCGGGGGTACAAATACGCAGTATTTT. The encoded protein is CATSYTSGGTNTQYF. V and J are TRBV6-5 and TRBJ2-3; 11 positions agree with TRBD2. CDR1 MNHEY and CDR2 SVGAGI come from the germline V gene. The CDR3 sequence is 15 residues long. V gave up 10 bases and J gave up 7 bases; unmatched junction bases: 13.

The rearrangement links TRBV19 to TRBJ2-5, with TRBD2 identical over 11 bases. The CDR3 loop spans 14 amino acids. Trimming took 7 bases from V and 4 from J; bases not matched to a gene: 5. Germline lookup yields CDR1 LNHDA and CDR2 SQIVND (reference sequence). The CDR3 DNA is TGTGCCAGTAAAACAACTAGCGGGGGAGAGACCCAGTACTTC. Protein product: CASKTTSGGETQYF.